The rows below give T cell receptor beta chains drawn from one sample of a study of cytomegalovirus exposure and HLA in healthy donors. Using immunoSEQ multiplex PCR, the repertoire was profiled, and TCRdb retains in-frame clones only, with some absent. The sample records 100,000 to 150,000 clones, approximately 78% being singletons. The source material was PBMCs. All receptors derive from a woman between 40 and 50 years old in good health and CMV-seronegative. Both conserved end residues are part of each CDR3. Fields, in order: D gene, V gene, J gene, CDR3 length, clone size, CDR3 DNA, CDR3 protein. D genes are given only for firm matches. Size tells how often a clone was seen (once, few, many) or the class of an expanded clone, and some rows leave it out.

>-|TRBV27|TRBJ2-3|18|few
TGTGCCAGCAGTTTGGGACACCCTGAGGTGGGGCACGCGGATACGCAGTATTTT
CASSLGHPEVGHADTQYF
>-|TRBV5-8|TRBJ2-1|14|-
TGTGCCAGCCTAACCCGGGGCTCCTACAATGAGCAGTTCTTC
CASLTRGSYNEQFF
>-|TRBV5-4|TRBJ2-7|15|-
TGTGCCAGCAGCCCCAGGCAGGGACAAACCTACGAGCAGTACTTC
CASSPRQGQTYEQYF
>-|TRBV11-2|TRBJ2-3|16|-
TGTGCCAGCAGCTTAGGTAGTGTTCCCCTTAGAGGTACGCAGTATTTT
CASSLGSVPLRGTQYF
>-|TRBV19|TRBJ1-5|16|-
TGTGCCAGTGGTGGACAGAGGGCCCGGGTCGAACAGCCCCAGCATTTT
CASGGQRARVEQPQHF
>-|TRBV28|TRBJ1-2|14|-
TGTGCCAGCAGTTTATTAGAGCAGGGAGGTGGCTACACCTTC
CASSLLEQGGGYTF
>-|TRBV15|TRBJ1-2|17|few
TGTGCCACCAGCAGGGAACCCGCGGGAAACACTAACTATGGCTACACCTTC
CATSREPAGNTNYGYTF
>-|TRBV19|TRBJ1-1|13|few
TGTGCCAGTAAACCTAACGTCCACACTGAAGCTTTCTTT
CASKPNVHTEAFF
>TRBD1|TRBV10-2|TRBJ1-2|14|-
TGCGCCAGCAGTTTCCTACAGGGGGCTCATGGCTACACCTTC
CASSFLQGAHGYTF
>TRBD2|TRBV28|TRBJ2-3|14|-
TGTGCCAGCAGACCCCGGACTAGTACAGATACGCAGTATTTT
CASRPRTSTDTQYF
>TRBD1|TRBV15|TRBJ2-2|16|-
TGTGCCACCAGCACACCGGGACAGGGGGTGTCCGGGGAGCTGTTTTTT
CATSTPGQGVSGELFF
>-|TRBV20-1|TRBJ1-1|11|-
TGCAGTTCCAGGGTGAACACTGAAGCTTTCTTT
CSSRVNTEAFF
>-|TRBV6-5|TRBJ1-2|13|-
TGTGCCAGCAGTCGCGGAGCGGACTATGGCTACACCTTC
CASSRGADYGYTF
>TRBD1|TRBV7-7|TRBJ2-5|14|-
TGTGCTAGCAGCTCGACAGGGGGTAAGGAGACCCAGTACTTC
CASSSTGGKETQYF
>-|TRBV27|TRBJ2-6|15|-
TGTGCCAGCAGTTTCCTTAGCTCTGGGGCCAACGTCCTGACTTTC
CASSFLSSGANVLTF
>TRBD2|TRBV7-9|TRBJ2-7|14|few
TGTGCCAGCAGCTTTAGCGGGGCTTCCTACGAGCAGTACTTC
CASSFSGASYEQYF
>-|TRBV28|TRBJ2-7|12|few
TGTGCCAGCAGTTTACCAGGGTTGGAGCAGTACTTC
CASSLPGLEQYF
>TRBD1|TRBV28|TRBJ1-1|12|-
TGTGCCAGCATCGGACAGGGTATACTAACTTTCTTT
CASIGQGILTFF
>TRBD2|TRBV18|TRBJ2-1|15|-
TGTGCCAGCTCACCACCGAGCGGGAGCTACAATGAGCAGTTCTTC
CASSPPSGSYNEQFF
>TRBD2|TRBV13|TRBJ2-5|15|-
TGTGCCAGCAGCCAACTAGCGGGAGGGCAAGAGACCCAGTACTTC
CASSQLAGGQETQYF
>-|TRBV11-2|TRBJ2-1|15|few
TGTGCCAGCAGCTCAACTCAAGGTAGCCACAATGAGCAGTTCTTC
CASSSTQGSHNEQFF